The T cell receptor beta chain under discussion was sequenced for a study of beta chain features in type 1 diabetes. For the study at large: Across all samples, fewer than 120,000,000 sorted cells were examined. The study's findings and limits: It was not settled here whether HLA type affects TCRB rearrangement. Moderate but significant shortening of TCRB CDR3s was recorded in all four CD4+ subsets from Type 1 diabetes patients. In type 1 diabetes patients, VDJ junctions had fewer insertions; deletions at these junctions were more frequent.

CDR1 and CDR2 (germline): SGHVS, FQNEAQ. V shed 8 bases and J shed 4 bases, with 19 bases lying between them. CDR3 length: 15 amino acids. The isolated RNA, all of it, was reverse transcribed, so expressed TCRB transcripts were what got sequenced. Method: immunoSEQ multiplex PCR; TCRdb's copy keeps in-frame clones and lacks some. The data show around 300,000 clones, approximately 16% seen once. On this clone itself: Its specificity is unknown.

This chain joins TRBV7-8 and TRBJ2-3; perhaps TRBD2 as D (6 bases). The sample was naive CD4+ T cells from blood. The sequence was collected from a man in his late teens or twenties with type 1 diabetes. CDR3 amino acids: CASRARGLGADTQYF. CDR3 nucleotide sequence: TGTGCCAGCCGCGCCCGGGGGTTAGGAGCAGATACGCAGTATTTT.